This T cell receptor beta chain was documented in a study of blood T cell repertoires in COVID-19. Study-level background: T cells, B-cell-depleted T cells, or PBMCs provided the cDNA or gDNA that served as material.

Under the authors' procedure: Reference gene primers were amplified, and this amplification served to estimate nucleated cell counts. TCRdb's copy holds only in-frame clones and misses some; the assay was immunoSEQ multiplex PCR. V and J calls and clone size are those listed in that table; D and trimming were worked out from the DNA. The profile shows 95,000 to 100,000 clones, 70% to 80% of them singletons. The receptor's source is a woman older than 75 with active or convalescent COVID-19. Sequencing was done on a sample of peripheral blood.

CDR3 region: CASNSPTGAVTEAFF. DNA for the CDR3: TGTGCCAGCAATTCCCCGACAGGGGCGGTCACTGAAGCTTTCTTT. The chain combines TRBV6-5 with TRBJ1-1; the match to TRBD1 covers 8 bases. CDR1 is MNHEY, CDR2 SVGAGI, per germline. V dropped 7 bases and J dropped 4; count of bases not matched to a gene: 11. The CDR3 runs to 15 residues.